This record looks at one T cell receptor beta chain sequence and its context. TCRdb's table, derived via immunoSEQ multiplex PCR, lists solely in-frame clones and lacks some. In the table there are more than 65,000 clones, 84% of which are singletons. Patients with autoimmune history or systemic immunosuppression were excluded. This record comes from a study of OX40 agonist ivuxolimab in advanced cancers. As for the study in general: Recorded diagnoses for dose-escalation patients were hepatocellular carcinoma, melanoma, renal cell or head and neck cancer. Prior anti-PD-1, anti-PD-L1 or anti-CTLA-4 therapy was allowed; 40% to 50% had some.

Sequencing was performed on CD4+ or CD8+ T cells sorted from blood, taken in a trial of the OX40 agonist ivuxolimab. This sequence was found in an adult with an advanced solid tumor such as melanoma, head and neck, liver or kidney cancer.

The CDR3 bases are TGTGCCAGCTCACCACGTGAGGGACTAGCGAACTACGAGCAGTACTTC. Translated, it gives CASSPREGLANYEQYF. The genes are TRBV18 and TRBJ2-5, with 10 bases lining up with TRBD2. TRBJ2-7 explains the end of the DNA better; the J call may be wrong. CDR1 KGHSH and CDR2 LQKENI come from the germline V gene. The CDR3 runs to 16 residues.